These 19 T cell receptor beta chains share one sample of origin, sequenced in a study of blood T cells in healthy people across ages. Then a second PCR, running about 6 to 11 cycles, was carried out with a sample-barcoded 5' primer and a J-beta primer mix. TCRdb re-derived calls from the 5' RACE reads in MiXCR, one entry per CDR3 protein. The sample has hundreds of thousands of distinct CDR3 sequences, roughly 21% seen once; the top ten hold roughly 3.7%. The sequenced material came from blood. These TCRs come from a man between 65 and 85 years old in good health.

CDR3 bases: TGCAGCGTTGACAAGGACAAGGGAGAGACCCAGTACTTC. It specifies CSVDKDKGETQYF. The V and J genes are TRBV29-1 and TRBJ2-5; possible D gene TRBD1, 5 bases. The V gene's germline CDR1 is SQVTM and CDR2 ANQGSEA. Trimming pared 3 bases from V and 4 bases from J, leaving 12 bases between. This CDR3 comprises 13 residues.

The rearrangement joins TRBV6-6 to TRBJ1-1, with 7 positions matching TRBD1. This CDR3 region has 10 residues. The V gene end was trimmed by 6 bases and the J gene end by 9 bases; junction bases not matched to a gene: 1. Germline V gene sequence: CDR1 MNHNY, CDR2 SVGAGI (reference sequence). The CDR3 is CASRQGKAFF. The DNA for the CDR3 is TGTGCCAGCAGACAGGGGAAAGCTTTCTTT.

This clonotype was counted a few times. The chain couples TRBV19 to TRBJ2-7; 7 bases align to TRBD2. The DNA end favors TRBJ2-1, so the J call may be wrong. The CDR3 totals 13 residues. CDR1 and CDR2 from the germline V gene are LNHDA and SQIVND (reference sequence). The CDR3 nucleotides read TGTGCCAGTACCAAAAGACTAGCCGGTGAGCAGTTCTTC. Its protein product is CASTKRLAGEQFF.

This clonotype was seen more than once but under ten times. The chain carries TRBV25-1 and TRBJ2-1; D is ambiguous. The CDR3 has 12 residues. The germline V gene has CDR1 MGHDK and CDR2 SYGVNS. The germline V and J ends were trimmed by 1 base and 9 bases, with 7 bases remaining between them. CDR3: CASSELASEQFF. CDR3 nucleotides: TGTGCCAGCAGTGAATTAGCTAGTGAGCAGTTCTTC.

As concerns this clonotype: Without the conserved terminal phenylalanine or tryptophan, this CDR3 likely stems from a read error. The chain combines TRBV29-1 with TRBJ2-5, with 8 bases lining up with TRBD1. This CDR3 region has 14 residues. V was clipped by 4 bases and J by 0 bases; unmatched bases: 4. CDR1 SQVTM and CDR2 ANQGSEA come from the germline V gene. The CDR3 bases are TGCAGCGTTGTGGCAGGGGGCCACCAAGAGACCCAGTACCTC. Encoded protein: CSVVAGGHQETQYL.

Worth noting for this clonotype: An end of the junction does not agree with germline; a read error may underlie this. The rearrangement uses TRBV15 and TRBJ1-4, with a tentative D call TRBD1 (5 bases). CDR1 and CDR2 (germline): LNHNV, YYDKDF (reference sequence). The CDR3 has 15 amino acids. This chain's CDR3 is CATTRRGRGDEKLFF. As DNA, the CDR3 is TGTGCCACCACCAGACGTGGGAGGGGAGATGAAAAACTGTTTTTT.

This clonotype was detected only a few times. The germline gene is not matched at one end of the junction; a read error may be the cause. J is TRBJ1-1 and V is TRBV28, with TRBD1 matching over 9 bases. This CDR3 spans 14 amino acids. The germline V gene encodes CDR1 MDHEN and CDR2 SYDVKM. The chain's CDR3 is CASSSGQGDTEAFF. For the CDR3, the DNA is TGTGCCAGCAGTTCGGGACAGGGAGACACTGAAGCCTTCTTT.

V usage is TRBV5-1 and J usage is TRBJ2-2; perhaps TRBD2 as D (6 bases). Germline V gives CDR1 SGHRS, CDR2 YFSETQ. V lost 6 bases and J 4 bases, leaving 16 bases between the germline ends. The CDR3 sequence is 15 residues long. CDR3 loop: CASTLSPGATGELFF. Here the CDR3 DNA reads TGCGCCAGCACACTATCCCCGGGAGCCACCGGGGAGCTGTTTTTT.

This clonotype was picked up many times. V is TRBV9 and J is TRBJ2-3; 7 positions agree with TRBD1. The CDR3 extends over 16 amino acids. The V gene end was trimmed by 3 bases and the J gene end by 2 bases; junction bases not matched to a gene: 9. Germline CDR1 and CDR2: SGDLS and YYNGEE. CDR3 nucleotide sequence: TGTGCCAGCAGCGGCGGCTCGGGACAGAACACAGATACGCAGTATTTT. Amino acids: CASSGGSGQNTDTQYF.

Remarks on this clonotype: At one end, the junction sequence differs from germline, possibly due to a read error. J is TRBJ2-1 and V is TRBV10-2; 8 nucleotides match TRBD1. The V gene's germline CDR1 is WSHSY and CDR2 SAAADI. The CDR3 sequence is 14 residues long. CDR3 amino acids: CASRPGQEYNEQVF. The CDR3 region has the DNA TGCGCCAGCAGGCCGGGACAGGAGTACAATGAGCAGGTCTTC.

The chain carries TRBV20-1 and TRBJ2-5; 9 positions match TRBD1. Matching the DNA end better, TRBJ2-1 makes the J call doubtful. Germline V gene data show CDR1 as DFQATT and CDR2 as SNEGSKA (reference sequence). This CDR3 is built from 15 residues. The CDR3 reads CSADDGTGKEGEQFF. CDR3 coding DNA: TGCAGTGCTGATGACGGGACAGGGAAGGAGGGTGAGCAGTTCTTC.

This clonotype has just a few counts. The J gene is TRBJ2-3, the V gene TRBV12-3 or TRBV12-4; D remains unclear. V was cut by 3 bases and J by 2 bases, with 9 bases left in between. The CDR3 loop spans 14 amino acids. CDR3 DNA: TGTGCCAGCAGTTTGAGGTCGTCCACAGATACGCAGTATTTT. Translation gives CASSLRSSTDTQYF.

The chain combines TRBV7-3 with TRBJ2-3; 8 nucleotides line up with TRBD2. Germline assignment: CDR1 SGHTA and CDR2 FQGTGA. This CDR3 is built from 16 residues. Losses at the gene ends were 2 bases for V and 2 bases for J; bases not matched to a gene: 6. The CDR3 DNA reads TGTGCCAGCAGCTTACGTGGGACTAGAAACACAGATACGCAGTATTTT. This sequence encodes CASSLRGTRNTDTQYF.

The CDR3 spells CASSPPIAGAGNEQFF. The DNA of the CDR3 is TGTGCCAGCTCACCACCGATTGCGGGAGCGGGGAATGAGCAGTTCTTC. J is TRBJ2-1 and V is TRBV18; 7 nucleotides align to TRBD2. V shed 0 bases and J 7 bases; nucleotides not matched to a gene: 9. Germline V gene data show CDR1 as KGHSH and CDR2 as LQKENI. This CDR3 is built from 16 residues.

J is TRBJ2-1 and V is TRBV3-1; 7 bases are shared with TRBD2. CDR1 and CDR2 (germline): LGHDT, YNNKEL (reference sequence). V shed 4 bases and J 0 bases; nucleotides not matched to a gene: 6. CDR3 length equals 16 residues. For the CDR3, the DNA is TGTGCCAGCAGCCGAGGGGACTACAGCTCCTACAATGAGCAGTTCTTC. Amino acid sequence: CASSRGDYSSYNEQFF.

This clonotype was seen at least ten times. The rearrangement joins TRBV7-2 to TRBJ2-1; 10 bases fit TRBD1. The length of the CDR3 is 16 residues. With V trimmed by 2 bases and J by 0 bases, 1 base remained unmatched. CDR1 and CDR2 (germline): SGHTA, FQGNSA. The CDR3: CASSLRTGGSYNEQFF. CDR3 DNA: TGTGCCAGCAGCTTACGGACAGGGGGCTCCTACAATGAGCAGTTCTTC.

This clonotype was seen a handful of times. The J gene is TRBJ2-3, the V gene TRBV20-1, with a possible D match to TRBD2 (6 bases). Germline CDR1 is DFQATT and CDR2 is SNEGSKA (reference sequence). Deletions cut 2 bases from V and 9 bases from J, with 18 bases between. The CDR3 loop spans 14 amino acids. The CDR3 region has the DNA TGCAGTGCTAGACCATGGGACTCTCTGGGGACGCAGTATTTT. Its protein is CSARPWDSLGTQYF.

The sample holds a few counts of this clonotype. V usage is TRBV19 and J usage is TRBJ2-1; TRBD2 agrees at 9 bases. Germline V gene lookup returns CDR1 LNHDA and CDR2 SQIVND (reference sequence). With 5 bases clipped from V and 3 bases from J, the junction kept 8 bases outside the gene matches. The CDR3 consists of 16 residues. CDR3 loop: CASSVNSGGSYNEQFF. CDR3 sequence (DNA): TGTGCCAGTAGTGTAAATAGCGGGGGAAGCTACAATGAGCAGTTCTTC.

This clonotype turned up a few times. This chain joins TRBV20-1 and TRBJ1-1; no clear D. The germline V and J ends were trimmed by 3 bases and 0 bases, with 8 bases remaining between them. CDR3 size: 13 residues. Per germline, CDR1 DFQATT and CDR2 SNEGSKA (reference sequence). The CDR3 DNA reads TGCAGTGCTAGTTCCCACATGAACACTGAAGCTTTCTTT. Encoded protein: CSASSHMNTEAFF.